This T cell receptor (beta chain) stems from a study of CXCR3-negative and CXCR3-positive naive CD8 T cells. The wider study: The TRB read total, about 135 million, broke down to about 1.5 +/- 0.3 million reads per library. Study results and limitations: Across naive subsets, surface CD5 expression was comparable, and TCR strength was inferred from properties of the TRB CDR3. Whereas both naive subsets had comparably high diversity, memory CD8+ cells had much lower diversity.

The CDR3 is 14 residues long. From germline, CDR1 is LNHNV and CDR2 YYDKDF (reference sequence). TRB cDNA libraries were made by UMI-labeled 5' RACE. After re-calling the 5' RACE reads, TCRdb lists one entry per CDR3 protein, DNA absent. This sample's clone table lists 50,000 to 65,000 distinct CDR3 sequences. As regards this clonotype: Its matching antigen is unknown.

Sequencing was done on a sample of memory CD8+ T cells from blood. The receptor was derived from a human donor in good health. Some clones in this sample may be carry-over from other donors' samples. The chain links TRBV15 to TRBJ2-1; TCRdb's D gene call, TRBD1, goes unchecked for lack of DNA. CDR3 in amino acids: CATSRVNREDEQFF.